A selection of T cell receptor beta chains follows, all from one sample in a study of T cell repertoires in cytomegalovirus infection. Their cognate antigens are unknown. A single record per CDR3 protein comes from TCRdb applying MiXCR to the reads. The sample shows hundreds of thousands of distinct CDR3 sequences, about two fifths of them seen only once. Sequencing used cultured PBMCs, obtained from culture after CMV antigen stimulation. The receptors were gathered from a human donor in good health (CMV status not recorded). Some clones in this sample may be carry-over from other donors' samples. The CDR3 runs from the conserved cysteine through the conserved F or W. Fields, in order: D gene, clone size, V gene, CDR3 length, J gene, CDR3 DNA, CDR3 protein. A D gene is named only where the DNA matches it firmly. Not every row has a clone size; where given, it reads once, few, many or a size class.

D gene: TRBD1
clone size: -
V gene: TRBV20-1
CDR3 length: 18
J gene: TRBJ2-3
CDR3 DNA: TGCAGTGCTAGTGATGCCCAGGGGGCAGGGCGATACACAGATACGCAGTATTTT
CDR3 protein: CSASDAQGAGRYTDTQYF

D gene: TRBD2
clone size: -
V gene: TRBV6-1
CDR3 length: 13
J gene: TRBJ2-3
CDR3 DNA: TGTGCCAGCAGTGAAAGTAGCGGGTATACGCAGTATTTT
CDR3 protein: CASSESSGYTQYF

D gene: -
clone size: -
V gene: TRBV19
CDR3 length: 19
J gene: TRBJ2-2
CDR3 DNA: TGTGCCAGTAGTCCCGGTGGAGGGGGTTTCACCCGCTATCACGGGGAGCTGTTTTTT
CDR3 protein: CASSPGGGGFTRYHGELFF

D gene: -
clone size: -
V gene: TRBV7-9
CDR3 length: 17
J gene: TRBJ2-3
CDR3 DNA: TGTGCCAGCAGCACCCCACAGGGCTCAATTTCGGGGGATACGCAGTATTTT
CDR3 protein: CASSTPQGSISGDTQYF

D gene: -
clone size: -
V gene: TRBV4-3
CDR3 length: 16
J gene: TRBJ2-7
CDR3 DNA: TGCGCCAGCAGCCAAGTGATTGGGGAGGCCCATTACGAGCAGTACTTC
CDR3 protein: CASSQVIGEAHYEQYF

D gene: TRBD2
clone size: -
V gene: TRBV12-3/TRBV12-4
CDR3 length: 15
J gene: TRBJ2-3
CDR3 DNA: TGTGCCAGCAGTTTGGTTCTAGCGGTCGACGATACGCAGTATTTT
CDR3 protein: CASSLVLAVDDTQYF

D gene: -
clone size: -
V gene: TRBV28
CDR3 length: 15
J gene: TRBJ2-5
CDR3 DNA: TGTGCCAGCAGAAACCCGGGGGTTCCGGCGGAGACCCAGTACTTC
CDR3 protein: CASRNPGVPAETQYF

D gene: -
clone size: few
V gene: TRBV11-2
CDR3 length: 13
J gene: TRBJ2-1
CDR3 DNA: TGTGCCAGCAGCTCCCAGACCGGGGCTGAGCAGTTCTTC
CDR3 protein: CASSSQTGAEQFF

D gene: -
clone size: -
V gene: TRBV7-2
CDR3 length: 14
J gene: TRBJ1-1
CDR3 DNA: TGTGCCAGCAGCTTAGCGAACTCGAACACTGAAGCTTTCTTT
CDR3 protein: CASSLANSNTEAFF

D gene: -
clone size: -
V gene: TRBV12-3/TRBV12-4
CDR3 length: 17
J gene: TRBJ2-1
CDR3 DNA: TGTGCCAGCAGCCTTATGAGAGGACTCAACTCCTACAATGAGCAGTTCTTC
CDR3 protein: CASSLMRGLNSYNEQFF

D gene: TRBD1
clone size: -
V gene: TRBV6-5
CDR3 length: 18
J gene: TRBJ2-5
CDR3 DNA: TGTGCCAGCAGTTACACCCGACCCCGGACAGGGGTCGGAGAGACCCAGTACTTC
CDR3 protein: CASSYTRPRTGVGETQYF

D gene: TRBD2
clone size: few
V gene: TRBV9
CDR3 length: 15
J gene: TRBJ2-7
CDR3 DNA: TGTGCCAGCAGCGTTGGGGCGGGAGTGGATCTCGAGCAGTACTTC
CDR3 protein: CASSVGAGVDLEQYF

D gene: -
clone size: -
V gene: TRBV4-2
CDR3 length: 13
J gene: TRBJ1-3
CDR3 DNA: TGTGCCAGCAGCCAAGATCCGGGAAACACCATATATTTT
CDR3 protein: CASSQDPGNTIYF

D gene: -
clone size: -
V gene: TRBV10-3
CDR3 length: 15
J gene: TRBJ2-7
CDR3 DNA: TGTGCCATCTCAGGGGGGAGCGGGAGCCTTTACGAGCAGTACTTC
CDR3 protein: CAISGGSGSLYEQYF

D gene: -
clone size: many
V gene: TRBV7-6
CDR3 length: 13
J gene: TRBJ1-5
CDR3 DNA: TGTGCCAGCAGCTTAGGCCGGTATCAGCCCCAGCATTTT
CDR3 protein: CASSLGRYQPQHF

D gene: -
clone size: few
V gene: TRBV19
CDR3 length: 16
J gene: TRBJ1-1
CDR3 DNA: TGTGCCAGTAGTATTCTGGGGACATTCGGGAACACTGAAGCTTTCTTT
CDR3 protein: CASSILGTFGNTEAFF

D gene: -
clone size: -
V gene: TRBV20-1
CDR3 length: 11
J gene: TRBJ1-5
CDR3 DNA: TGCAGTGCTAGCTCCCCAGGGCATGAGCATTTT
CDR3 protein: CSASSPGHEHF

D gene: -
clone size: -
V gene: TRBV11-2
CDR3 length: 13
J gene: TRBJ2-7
CDR3 DNA: TGTGCCAGCAGCTTACTTATTTTAGGGGACGTATACTTC
CDR3 protein: CASSLLILGDVYF

D gene: -
clone size: -
V gene: TRBV28
CDR3 length: 12
J gene: TRBJ2-2
CDR3 DNA: TGTGCCGTCCTATCCGCGGGCCGGGAGCTGTTTTTT
CDR3 protein: CAVLSAGRELFF

D gene: -
clone size: few
V gene: TRBV10-3
CDR3 length: 12
J gene: TRBJ2-3
CDR3 DNA: TGTGCCATCGGTGGGGAGACAGATACGCAGTATTTT
CDR3 protein: CAIGGETDTQYF

D gene: -
clone size: -
V gene: TRBV5-4
CDR3 length: 15
J gene: TRBJ2-1
CDR3 DNA: TGTGCCAGCAGCTCCGACAGGGAGGTTACGAATGAGCAGTTCTTC
CDR3 protein: CASSSDREVTNEQFF

D gene: -
clone size: few
V gene: TRBV7-9
CDR3 length: 12
J gene: TRBJ2-3
CDR3 DNA: TGTGCCAGCAGCCCGCAGGTAGATACGCAGTATTTT
CDR3 protein: CASSPQVDTQYF

D gene: -
clone size: -
V gene: TRBV4-3
CDR3 length: 14
J gene: TRBJ1-2
CDR3 DNA: TGCGCCAGCAGCCAAGACCCTCTTAACTATGGCTACACCTTC
CDR3 protein: CASSQDPLNYGYTF

D gene: -
clone size: few
V gene: TRBV6-1
CDR3 length: 19
J gene: TRBJ1-1
CDR3 DNA: TGTGCCAGCAGTGAATTGGTTATTTTGACAGAAACCGGGAACACTGAAGCTTTCTTT
CDR3 protein: CASSELVILTETGNTEAFF

D gene: -
clone size: few
V gene: TRBV6-1
CDR3 length: 14
J gene: TRBJ1-1
CDR3 DNA: TGTGCCAGCAGTGACGGCCAGATGGGGACTGAAGCTTTCTTT
CDR3 protein: CASSDGQMGTEAFF

D gene: -
clone size: few
V gene: TRBV7-2
CDR3 length: 15
J gene: TRBJ2-5
CDR3 DNA: TGTGCCAGCAGCCAAGTCTACGGTTTGGGAGAGACCCAGTACTTC
CDR3 protein: CASSQVYGLGETQYF

D gene: -
clone size: -
V gene: TRBV7-2
CDR3 length: 12
J gene: TRBJ2-3
CDR3 DNA: TGTGCTGTACGAGGGGGAGAGGATACGCAGTATTTT
CDR3 protein: CAVRGGEDTQYF

D gene: -
clone size: -
V gene: TRBV27
CDR3 length: 17
J gene: TRBJ2-3
CDR3 DNA: TGTGCCAGCAGTCTGGCGTTTGGGGGTAGCGTTAGCGCTACGCAGTATTTT
CDR3 protein: CASSLAFGGSVSATQYF

D gene: TRBD2
clone size: -
V gene: TRBV12-3/TRBV12-4
CDR3 length: 14
J gene: TRBJ2-1
CDR3 DNA: TGTGCCAGCAGCCTTAGACGGGGGGACGATGAGCAGTTCTTC
CDR3 protein: CASSLRRGDDEQFF

D gene: TRBD2
clone size: -
V gene: TRBV20-1
CDR3 length: 17
J gene: TRBJ2-7
CDR3 DNA: TGCAGTGCTAGAGAGCGGGGACTAGCGGGAGTAGGGTACGAGCAGTACTTC
CDR3 protein: CSARERGLAGVGYEQYF

D gene: -
clone size: -
V gene: TRBV6-6
CDR3 length: 15
J gene: TRBJ1-6
CDR3 DNA: TGTGCCAGCAGTTACAGGGCAGAAGATAATTCACCCCTCCACTTT
CDR3 protein: CASSYRAEDNSPLHF

D gene: -
clone size: -
V gene: TRBV6-2/TRBV6-3
CDR3 length: 17
J gene: TRBJ1-6
CDR3 DNA: TGTGCCAGCAGACACCTCCGCGATCAGACTTATAATTCACCCCTCCACTTT
CDR3 protein: CASRHLRDQTYNSPLHF

D gene: -
clone size: -
V gene: TRBV7-2
CDR3 length: 15
J gene: TRBJ1-5
CDR3 DNA: TGTGCCAGCAGCTGGGGGGGGGTAGGGGAAACGCCCCAGCATTTT
CDR3 protein: CASSWGGVGETPQHF

D gene: -
clone size: -
V gene: TRBV7-4
CDR3 length: 12
J gene: TRBJ2-5
CDR3 DNA: TGTGCCCTCCGGGACTTCCAAGAGACCCAGTACTTC
CDR3 protein: CALRDFQETQYF

D gene: -
clone size: once
V gene: TRBV19
CDR3 length: 16
J gene: TRBJ1-5
CDR3 DNA: TGTGCCAGTAAGGACTCAGGAAAAGGGGGCAATCAGCCCCAGCATTTT
CDR3 protein: CASKDSGKGGNQPQHF

D gene: -
clone size: -
V gene: TRBV3-1
CDR3 length: 15
J gene: TRBJ1-5
CDR3 DNA: TGTGCCAGCAGCCTCCTACAGGAGGGCCTTCCCCCCCAGCATTTT
CDR3 protein: CASSLLQEGLPPQHF

D gene: TRBD2
clone size: few
V gene: TRBV12-3/TRBV12-4
CDR3 length: 19
J gene: TRBJ2-1
CDR3 DNA: TGTGCCAGCAGGCCCGTCCCTTGGCTAGCGGGGAGTTCCTACAATGAGCAGTTCTTC
CDR3 protein: CASRPVPWLAGSSYNEQFF

D gene: TRBD2
clone size: -
V gene: TRBV7-2
CDR3 length: 15
J gene: TRBJ2-3
CDR3 DNA: TGTGCCAGCAGCCTTCAACTAGCGGGGGGCGATACGCAGTATTTT
CDR3 protein: CASSLQLAGGDTQYF

D gene: -
clone size: -
V gene: TRBV7-9
CDR3 length: 15
J gene: TRBJ1-6
CDR3 DNA: TGTGCCAGCAGCTTGGGGAACAGGGCACATTCACCCCTCCACTTT
CDR3 protein: CASSLGNRAHSPLHF

D gene: -
clone size: -
V gene: TRBV7-2
CDR3 length: 14
J gene: TRBJ1-5
CDR3 DNA: TGTGCCAGCAGCGCTATGGGTGAAGGATCCCCGGGGCATTTT
CDR3 protein: CASSAMGEGSPGHF

D gene: -
clone size: -
V gene: TRBV7-6
CDR3 length: 14
J gene: TRBJ2-5
CDR3 DNA: TGTGCCAGCAGCAAGGCTGCAGGTCAAGAGACCCAGTACTTC
CDR3 protein: CASSKAAGQETQYF

D gene: -
clone size: -
V gene: TRBV12-3/TRBV12-4
CDR3 length: 15
J gene: TRBJ1-3
CDR3 DNA: TGTGCCAGCAGTTTGGACGGTCTCTCTGGAAACACCATATATTTT
CDR3 protein: CASSLDGLSGNTIYF

D gene: TRBD2
clone size: -
V gene: TRBV11-2
CDR3 length: 14
J gene: TRBJ2-1
CDR3 DNA: TGTGCCAGCAGCTTGTCTAGTGGGAGGGATGAGCAGTTCTTC
CDR3 protein: CASSLSSGRDEQFF

D gene: -
clone size: few
V gene: TRBV4-1
CDR3 length: 18
J gene: TRBJ2-1
CDR3 DNA: TGCGCCAGCAGCCAAGATTGGCGCGGGATGAGCTCCTACAATGAGCAGTTCTTC
CDR3 protein: CASSQDWRGMSSYNEQFF

D gene: TRBD2
clone size: -
V gene: TRBV20-1
CDR3 length: 15
J gene: TRBJ2-2
CDR3 DNA: TGCAGTGCTGTCCGGACTAGCGGGAACACCGGGGAGCTGTTTTTT
CDR3 protein: CSAVRTSGNTGELFF

D gene: -
clone size: -
V gene: TRBV18
CDR3 length: 15
J gene: TRBJ2-1
CDR3 DNA: TGTGCCAGCTCACCTCCCTCGTTGAGCTTGGAGAAGCAGTTCTTC
CDR3 protein: CASSPPSLSLEKQFF

D gene: -
clone size: many
V gene: TRBV7-2
CDR3 length: 15
J gene: TRBJ2-3
CDR3 DNA: TGTGCCAGCAGGTCCCAAACCGTGGCAGCAGATACGCAGTATTTT
CDR3 protein: CASRSQTVAADTQYF

D gene: -
clone size: once
V gene: TRBV4-3
CDR3 length: 15
J gene: TRBJ2-7
CDR3 DNA: TGCGCCAGCAGCCAGGAACACGAACCCTCCTACGAGCAGTACTTC
CDR3 protein: CASSQEHEPSYEQYF

D gene: -
clone size: few
V gene: TRBV7-9
CDR3 length: 13
J gene: TRBJ2-3
CDR3 DNA: TGTGCCAGCAGCTTAGCGGGATACGATACGCAGTATTTT
CDR3 protein: CASSLAGYDTQYF